This T cell receptor (beta chain) is drawn from a study of OX40 agonist ivuxolimab in advanced cancers. Study at large: The diagnoses of dose-escalation patients were hepatocellular carcinoma, melanoma, renal cell or head and neck cancer. Subjects had a mean age of about 60 years, with a range of about 23 to 90; around 80% were male.

Generated by immunoSEQ multiplex PCR, the TCRdb table keeps only in-frame clones and is missing some. The sample carries some 48,000 clones, nearly 80% recorded once. Worth noting for this clone: Its antigen is as yet unknown.

The J segment lost 8 bases and the V segment lost 4 bases, leaving 17 bases of the junction unmatched. The CDR3 totals 17 residues. In germline, CDR1 is LGHNA, CDR2 YSLEER. Study results and limitations: CD8+ T cells were the subset that, on average, had more expanded clones than CD4+. Antigen specificity remained undetermined for the expanded peripheral T cells.

The sequences come from CD4+ or CD8+ T cells sorted from blood, collected in a trial of the OX40 agonist ivuxolimab. The clonotype was recovered from an adult with an advanced solid tumor such as melanoma, head and neck, liver or kidney cancer. The chain recombines TRBV4-3 with TRBJ2-1, with TRBD2 matching 7 bases. The CDR3 loop reads CASSPLSGKPFSDEQFF. In nucleotides, the CDR3 is TGCGCCAGCAGCCCCCTGAGCGGGAAGCCCTTTAGCGATGAGCAGTTCTTC.